This is a list of T cell receptor beta chains from one sample in a study of long-term antiretroviral therapy in people with HIV. This table comes from immunoSEQ multiplex PCR, and its TCRdb copy is limited to in-frame clones, with some not included. This sample has tens of thousands of clones, with 80% to 95% found just once. The sample in question was unsorted PBMCs, obtained 5.2 years after starting antiretroviral therapy. These receptors all stem from a middle-aged woman with HIV. Each CDR3 is given with its conserved first and last residue. A D gene is named only where the DNA matches it firmly. Only part of the rows carry a size: once, few, many, or a class if the clone is expanded.

d_call j_call clone_size v_call cdr3_length cdr3_aa cdr3_nt
- TRBJ1-2 once TRBV19 13 CASSPNRVYGYTF TGTGCCAGTAGCCCGAACAGGGTGTATGGCTACACCTTC
- TRBJ1-1 few TRBV5-5 13 CASSLDMNTEAFF TGTGCCAGCAGCTTGGATATGAACACTGAAGCTTTCTTT
- TRBJ2-7 - TRBV5-6 14 CASSLVSGVDEQYF TGTGCCAGCAGCTTGGTTTCCGGGGTAGACGAGCAGTACTTC
- TRBJ2-3 - TRBV5-5 14 CASSRDSRTDTQYF TGTGCCAGCAGCAGAGACAGTCGCACAGATACGCAGTATTTT
TRBD2 TRBJ2-3 - TRBV9 17 CASSALSGGALTDTQYF TGTGCCAGCAGTGCTCTGAGCGGGGGGGCTCTTACAGATACGCAGTATTTT
- TRBJ2-1 - TRBV4-3 13 CASSQDPQNEQFF TGCGCCAGCAGCCAAGACCCGCAGAACGAGCAGTTCTTC
- TRBJ2-5 - TRBV18 15 CASSPGRTTQETQYF TGTGCCAGCTCACCGGGGCGGACGACGCAAGAGACCCAGTACTTC
- TRBJ1-1 - TRBV4-1 15 CASSQSTGMNTEAFF TGCGCCAGCAGCCAGTCTACAGGGATGAACACTGAAGCTTTCTTT
- TRBJ1-5 - TRBV5-8 14 CASSFDQYHQPQHF TGTGCCAGCAGCTTTGATCAGTACCATCAGCCCCAGCATTTT
- TRBJ2-1 - TRBV14 19 CASSQDRAGSLPSYNEQFF TGTGCCAGCAGCCAAGATCGAGCGGGCTCCCTACCCTCCTACAATGAGCAGTTCTTC
TRBD2 TRBJ2-1 - TRBV9 15 CASSVGSSGRNEQFF TGTGCCAGCAGCGTAGGGTCTAGCGGGAGAAACGAGCAGTTCTTC
- TRBJ1-6 - TRBV9 16 CASSVGLDSYNSPLHF TGTGCCAGCAGCGTAGGCCTCGACAGCTATAATTCACCCCTCCACTTT
- TRBJ2-5 - TRBV5-6 14 CASSLWGRPGLQYF TGTGCCAGCAGCTTGTGGGGCAGGCCCGGATTGCAGTACTTC
- TRBJ1-4 few TRBV5-5 14 CASSTGYANEKLFF TGTGCCAGCAGCACAGGGTACGCAAATGAAAAACTGTTTTTT
- TRBJ1-2 - TRBV11-2 13 CASSEHNLYGYTF TGTGCCAGCAGCGAACACAACCTCTATGGCTACACCTTC
TRBD1 TRBJ1-1 - TRBV5-1 15 CASSLSTGMNTEAFF TGCGCCAGCAGCTTGTCGACAGGGATGAACACTGAAGCTTTCTTT
- TRBJ1-2 once TRBV6-6 13 CASSFGTASGYTF TGTGCCAGCAGTTTTGGGACCGCGAGCGGCTACACCTTC
- TRBJ1-6 - TRBV5-1 15 CASSRSGQQNSPLHF TGCGCCAGCAGCAGATCGGGACAACAGAATTCACCCCTCCACTTT
- TRBJ2-2 - TRBV2 14 CASSRHEVTGELFF TGTGCCAGCAGTCGGCACGAGGTCACCGGGGAGCTGTTTTTT
- TRBJ1-4 - TRBV4-1 15 CASSQDGGTNEKLFF TGCGCCAGCAGCCAAGATGGGGGTACTAATGAAAAACTGTTTTTT
TRBD1 TRBJ2-7 - TRBV7-2 15 CASSQSDRGTYEQYF TGTGCCAGCAGCCAATCGGACAGGGGGACCTACGAGCAGTACTTC
TRBD1 TRBJ2-1 - TRBV27 12 CASRQGIVEQFF TGTGCCAGCAGACAGGGGATTGTCGAGCAGTTCTTC
- TRBJ2-7 once TRBV30 12 CAWSPLRDEQYF TGTGCCTGGAGCCCTCTCAGGGACGAGCAGTACTTC
- TRBJ2-7 few TRBV2 13 CASSEWGEYEQYF TGTGCCAGCAGTGAATGGGGGGAGTACGAGCAGTACTTC
- TRBJ1-2 few TRBV7-2 14 CASSLPSLVYGYTF TGTGCCAGCAGCTTACCGAGTTTGGTATATGGCTACACCTTC
- TRBJ2-3 - TRBV11-2 12 CASSLVHDTQYF TGTGCCAGCAGCCTAGTCCACGATACGCAGTATTTT
- TRBJ2-7 - TRBV6-1 14 CASSGGQLSYEQYF TGTGCCAGCAGCGGTGGACAGCTCTCCTACGAGCAGTACTTC
- TRBJ2-7 - TRBV5-1 15 CASSSTRWGNYEQYF TGCGCCAGCAGCTCCACACGGTGGGGGAACTACGAGCAGTACTTC
TRBD2 TRBJ2-7 - TRBV7-9 18 CASSSRRVGGRRDYEQYF TGTGCCAGCAGCTCTCGCCGGGTGGGGGGGAGACGGGACTACGAGCAGTACTTC
TRBD1 TRBJ2-7 few TRBV18 15 CASSQGQASTYEQYF TGTGCCAGCTCACAAGGACAGGCCTCCACCTACGAGCAGTACTTC
- TRBJ2-5 - TRBV5-8 11 CASSLRETQYF TGTGCCAGCAGCTTGCGAGAGACCCAGTACTTC
TRBD1 TRBJ2-5 - TRBV11-2 15 CASSPGTAYQETQYF TGTGCCAGCAGCCCAGGGACAGCCTACCAAGAGACCCAGTACTTC
TRBD2 TRBJ2-3 - TRBV2 18 CASSGTSGSPSSTDTQYF TGTGCCAGCAGTGGGACTAGCGGGAGCCCTTCTAGCACAGATACGCAGTATTTT
- TRBJ1-1 - TRBV6-5 15 CASSYTGAAVTEAFF TGTGCCAGCAGTTACACGGGTGCGGCGGTCACTGAAGCTTTCTTT
- TRBJ1-1 once TRBV5-6 15 CASSSPRQGNTEAFF TGTGCCAGCAGCTCCCCTCGGCAGGGGAACACTGAAGCTTTCTTT
- TRBJ2-2 - TRBV14 14 CASSPTPNTGELFF TGTGCCAGCAGCCCGACACCCAACACCGGGGAGCTGTTTTTT